Shown below are 9 T cell receptor beta chains from a single sample sequenced in a study of T-cell memory formation after mild COVID-19. TCRdb reanalysed the 5' RACE reads using MiXCR and keeps one entry per CDR3 protein. Of 350,000 to 500,000 distinct CDR3 sequences listed, 15% to 20% are singletons. Material for sequencing was PBMCs or a T cell subset sorted from them (not recorded which). The receptors shown here come from a man aged 18 to 35 who had mild COVID-19 (a few samples of this study predate the infection). Cell type and time point are not known.

This sequence joins TRBV11-2 and TRBJ2-3; 11 bases are shared with TRBD1. CDR1 is SGHAT and CDR2 is FQNNGV in the germline V gene. This CDR3 is built from 14 residues. Unmatched junction bases numbered 6, after V lost 9 bases and J lost 4 bases. CDR3 region: CASYRTGGADTQYF. CDR3 coding DNA: TGTGCCAGTTACAGGACAGGGGGCGCAGATACGCAGTATTTT.

This clonotype was counted a few times. The chain has TRBV7-2 and TRBJ2-7; tentatively, D is TRBD1 (5 bases). This CDR3 is built from 12 residues. Germline CDR1 reads SGHTA; CDR2 reads FQGNSA. The DNA of the CDR3 is TGTGCCAGCACCTTAGGGGCCTACGAGCAGTACGTC. It translates to CASTLGAYEQYV.

The rearrangement links TRBV28 to TRBJ2-3, with TRBD1 identical over 7 bases. J lost 2 bases, V lost 3 bases, and 5 bases had no gene match. The CDR3 consists of 15 residues. Germline CDR1 MDHEN, CDR2 SYDVKM. The CDR3 nucleotides are TGTGCCAGCAGTTTTTCCAGGGGGACCACAGATACGCAGTATTTT. Amino acid sequence: CASSFSRGTTDTQYF.

This clonotype occurred a few times. The V gene is TRBV27, the J gene TRBJ2-1; D is perhaps TRBD2 (5 bases). The germline V gene encodes CDR1 MNHEY and CDR2 SMNVEV (reference sequence). Trimming left V 7 bases short and J 8 bases short, with 12 bases between. This CDR3 region has 12 residues. The CDR3 region has the DNA TGTGCCAGCAAGATCGGGAACGATGAGCAGTTCTTC. Translation: CASKIGNDEQFF.

The chain employs TRBV7-2 and TRBJ2-3; 7 bases align to TRBD1. Germline V gene data show CDR1 as SGHTA and CDR2 as FQGNSA. This CDR3 region has 17 residues. J was trimmed by 0 bases and V by 5 bases; bases with no gene match: 11. In nucleotides, the CDR3 is TGTGCCAGCAGCACCCCCTGGACAGGACTTAGCACAGATACGCAGTATTTT. This codes for CASSTPWTGLSTDTQYF.

This clonotype was detected ten times or more. J is TRBJ2-4 and V is TRBV7-9; TRBD2 aligns across 7 bases. CDR3 length equals 15 residues. Unmatched junction bases numbered 5, after V lost 5 bases and J lost 1 base. Germline V gene data show CDR1 as SEHNR and CDR2 as FQNEAQ (reference sequence). The CDR3 loop reads CASSPGRKAKNIQYF. The CDR3 bases are TGTGCCAGCAGCCCCGGGAGGAAGGCCAAAAACATTCAGTACTTC.

The rearrangement uses TRBV6-1 and TRBJ2-5; 11 nucleotides align to TRBD2. The ends lost 3 bases at V and 5 bases at J; junction bases unmatched: 5. The CDR3 extends over 15 amino acids. Germline values: CDR1 MNHNS, CDR2 SASEGT. CDR3 DNA: TGTGCCAGCAGTGATGAGTTAGCGGGGGGGGAGACCCAGTACTTC. Residues: CASSDELAGGETQYF.

This clonotype appeared a few times. V usage is TRBV18 and J usage is TRBJ2-7; 8 bases map to TRBD2. V was pared by 3 bases and J by 5 bases, with 6 bases of the junction left unmatched. The CDR3 contains 14 residues. Germline V gives CDR1 KGHSH, CDR2 LQKENI. CDR3 DNA sequence: TGTGCCAGCTCACCTTCCAGCGGGGGTGACGAGCAGTACTTC. Residues: CASSPSSGGDEQYF.

The chain uses TRBV24-1 and TRBJ2-5; 12 positions agree with TRBD2. CDR1 and CDR2 (germline): KGHDR, SFDVKD. The length of the CDR3 is 19 residues. Losses at the gene ends were 3 bases for V and 4 bases for J; bases not matched to a gene: 14. CDR3: CATSDPALAGGHGGETQYF. CDR3 bases: TGTGCCACCAGTGATCCCGCACTAGCGGGGGGCCATGGTGGAGAGACCCAGTACTTC.